The 8 T cell receptor beta chains presented below share a single source sample, sequenced in a study of human T cells and chemical hapten exposure. A single record per CDR3 protein comes from TCRdb applying MiXCR to the RACE reads. The sample holds about 80,000 distinct CDR3 sequences; roughly 11% are singletons and the top ten take roughly 1.5%. Indicated time point: patch test 2, 6 weeks after DPC sensitization. Treatment: therapeutic diphenylcyclopropenone sensitization with weekly scalp DPC. Here the sequenced sample was whole blood, taken in connection with sensitization to the hapten diphenylcyclopropenone (DPC). Source of these receptors: a young man with alopecia areata. Some clones in this sample may be carry-over from other donors' samples.

This clonotype was seen repeatedly, ten times or more. V usage is TRBV5-5 and J usage is TRBJ2-7; the D gene could be TRBD1 or TRBD2 (6 bases each). In germline, CDR1 is SGHKS, CDR2 YYEKEE (reference sequence). This CDR3 has 19 amino acids. Trimming cost V 4 bases and J 3 bases, with 29 bases left between them. CDR3 in DNA: TGTGCCAGCAGCCCCAGGCGGGACCCAAATCAAGGGGGAAACTACGAGCAGTACTTC. Encoded protein: CASSPRRDPNQGGNYEQYF. Complete variable domain (other parts from reference TRBV5-5 and TRBJ2-7): DAGVTQSPTHLIKTRGQQVTLRCSPISGHKSVSWYQQVLGQGPQFIFQYYEKEERGRGNFPDRFSARQFPNYSSELNVNALLLGDSALYLCASSPRRDPNQGGNYEQYFGPGTRLTVT.

This clonotype was observed at least ten times. This sequence joins TRBV5-4 and TRBJ1-4, with a tentative D call TRBD1 (5 bases). Germline V gene sequence: CDR1 SGHNT, CDR2 YYREEE (reference sequence). The CDR3 length is 14 residues. V was cut by 3 bases and J by 4 bases, with 10 bases left in between. The CDR3 DNA reads TGTGCCAGCAGCTCTCGACAGCGTAATGAAAAACTGTTTTTT. Amino acid sequence: CASSSRQRNEKLFF.

There are a few counts of this clonotype. The chain combines TRBV3-1 with TRBJ2-1, with TRBD2 identical over 10 bases. The V segment lost 5 bases and the J segment 8 bases; nucleotides outside the gene matches: 6. Germline CDR1 is LGHDT and CDR2 is YNNKEL (reference sequence). This CDR3 is built from 14 residues. CDR3 nucleotides: TGTGCCAGCAGCTATAGCGGGGGGCCCTATGAGCAGTTCTTC. It specifies CASSYSGGPYEQFF.

This clonotype was seen a handful of times. The chain joins TRBV20-1 to TRBJ2-7; D remains unclear. The CDR3 contains 16 residues. The V end lost 3 bases, the J end lost 2 bases, and 20 bases lay between the germline ends. Germline V gene sequence: CDR1 DFQATT, CDR2 SNEGSKA (reference sequence). CDR3 DNA sequence: TGCAGTGCTAGTGGCCTCCCGGGTTCAATCGCCTACGAGCAGTACTTC. As protein: CSASGLPGSIAYEQYF.

This clonotype was counted only a few times. A much larger clonotype is one base distant, so this may be a read error. The J gene is TRBJ2-2, the V gene TRBV7-2; D uncertain. V lost 6 bases and J lost 1, with 0 bases in between. The CDR3 is 11 amino acids. Per the germline V gene, CDR1 is SGHTA and CDR2 is FQGNSA. CDR3: CASRNTGELFF. CDR3 in DNA: TGTGCCAGCAGGAACACCGGGGAGCTGTTTTTT.

This clonotype has ten or more counts. V is TRBV6-6 and J is TRBJ2-7; D remains unclear. V lost 0 bases and J 3 bases, leaving 6 bases between the germline ends. Germline CDR1 reads MNHNY; CDR2 reads SVGAGI (reference sequence). The CDR3 covers 13 residues. The CDR3 sequence is CASSYSGFYEQYV. The DNA of the CDR3 is TGTGCCAGCAGTTACTCGGGTTTCTACGAGCAGTACGTC.

This clonotype has a handful of counts. The chain employs TRBV20-1 and TRBJ2-3, with TRBD2 identical over 7 bases. Germline lookup yields CDR1 DFQATT and CDR2 SNEGSKA (reference sequence). J lost 7 bases, V lost 3 bases, and 7 bases had no gene match. The CDR3 runs to 13 residues. The CDR3 DNA reads as TGCAGTGCTAGGGGACTACTAACGAATACGCAGTATTTT. The encoded protein is CSARGLLTNTQYF.

The chain couples TRBV27 to TRBJ1-3; no clear D. With 7 bases removed from V and 0 bases from J, the gap between germline ends came to 10 bases. Germline V gives CDR1 MNHEY, CDR2 SMNVEV (reference sequence). The CDR3 consists of 14 residues. The CDR3 DNA follows: TGTGCCAGCAAATCCATATCCTCTGGAAACACCATATATTTT. Protein sequence: CASKSISSGNTIYF.